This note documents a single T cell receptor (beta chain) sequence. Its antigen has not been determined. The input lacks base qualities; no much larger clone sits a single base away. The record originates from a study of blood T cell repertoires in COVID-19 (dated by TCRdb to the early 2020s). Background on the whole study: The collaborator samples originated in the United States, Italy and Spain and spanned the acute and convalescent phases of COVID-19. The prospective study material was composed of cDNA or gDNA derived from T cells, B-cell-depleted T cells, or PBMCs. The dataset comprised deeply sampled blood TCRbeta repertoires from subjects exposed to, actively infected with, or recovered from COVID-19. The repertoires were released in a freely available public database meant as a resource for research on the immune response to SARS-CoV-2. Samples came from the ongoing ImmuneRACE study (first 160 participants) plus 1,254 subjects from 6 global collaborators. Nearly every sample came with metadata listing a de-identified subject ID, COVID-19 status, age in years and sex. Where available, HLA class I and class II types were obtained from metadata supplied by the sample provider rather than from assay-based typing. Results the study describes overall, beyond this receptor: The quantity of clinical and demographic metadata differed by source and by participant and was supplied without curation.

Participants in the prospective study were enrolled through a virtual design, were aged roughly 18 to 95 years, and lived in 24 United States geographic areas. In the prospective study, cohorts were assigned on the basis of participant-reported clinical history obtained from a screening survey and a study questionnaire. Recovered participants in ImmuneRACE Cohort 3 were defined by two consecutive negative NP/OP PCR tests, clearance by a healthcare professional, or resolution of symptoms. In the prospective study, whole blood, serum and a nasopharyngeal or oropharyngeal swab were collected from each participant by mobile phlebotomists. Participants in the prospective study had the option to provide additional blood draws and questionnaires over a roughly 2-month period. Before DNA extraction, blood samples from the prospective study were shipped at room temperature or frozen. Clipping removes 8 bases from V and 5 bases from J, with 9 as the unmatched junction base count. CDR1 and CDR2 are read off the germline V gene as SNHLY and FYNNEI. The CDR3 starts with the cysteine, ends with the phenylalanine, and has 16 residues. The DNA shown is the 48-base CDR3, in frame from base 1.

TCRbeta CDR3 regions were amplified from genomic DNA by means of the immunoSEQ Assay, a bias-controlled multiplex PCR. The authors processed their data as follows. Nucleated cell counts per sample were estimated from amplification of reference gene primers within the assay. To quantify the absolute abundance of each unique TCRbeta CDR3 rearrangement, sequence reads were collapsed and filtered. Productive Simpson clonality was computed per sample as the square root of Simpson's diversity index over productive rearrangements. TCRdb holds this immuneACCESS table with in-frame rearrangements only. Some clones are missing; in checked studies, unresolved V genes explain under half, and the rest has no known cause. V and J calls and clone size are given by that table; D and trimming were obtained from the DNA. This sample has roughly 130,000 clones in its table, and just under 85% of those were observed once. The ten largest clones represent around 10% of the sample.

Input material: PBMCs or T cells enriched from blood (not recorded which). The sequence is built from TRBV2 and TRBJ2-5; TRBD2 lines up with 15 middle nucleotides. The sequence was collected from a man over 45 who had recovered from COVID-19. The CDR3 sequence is CASDMGLAGGRETQYF. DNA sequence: TGTGCCAGCGATATGGGACTAGCGGGGGGAAGGGAGACCCAGTACTTC.